Below are 32 T cell receptor beta chains sequenced from a single sample in a study of identical twins. One entry per CDR3 protein results from TCRdb running MiXCR on the 5' RACE reads. In the table there are approximately 220,000 distinct CDR3 sequences, 7.5% of which are singletons. A further study also used this sample, focusing on yellow fever vaccine responses in identical twins.

Material for sequencing was memory (CD45RO+) T cells sorted from blood. The receptor set was obtained from a young woman in good health.

This clonotype came up many times. The chain couples TRBV6-1 to TRBJ2-2, with a possible D match to TRBD1 (6 bases). This CDR3 region has 15 residues. The germline CDR1 and CDR2 sequences are MNHNS and SASEGT. Trimming left V 6 bases short and J 0 bases short, with 11 bases between. CDR3: CASRPGTTNTGELFF. For the CDR3, the DNA is TGTGCCAGCAGGCCCGGGACAACGAACACCGGGGAGCTGTTTTTT.

This clonotype was recorded many times. The chain links TRBV7-8 to TRBJ2-3, with D maybe TRBD2 (5 bases). This CDR3 spans 17 amino acids. Germline V lookup: CDR1 SGHVS, CDR2 FQNEAQ. V dropped 5 bases and J dropped 0 bases, with 18 bases sitting between them. CDR3 bases: TGTGCCAGCAGCCAGGATCTAGGAGGCGTTAGCACAGATACGCAGTATTTT. Translating it yields CASSQDLGGVSTDTQYF.

This clonotype was detected a few times. The chain employs TRBV10-2 and TRBJ2-5; possible D gene TRBD1, 6 bases. CDR1 and CDR2 (germline): WSHSY, SAAADI. The CDR3 sequence is 14 residues long. V gave up 0 bases and J gave up 7 bases, with 12 bases separating them. The CDR3 coding sequence is TGCGCCAGCAGTGAGTCGTTGAGCAGGGGGACCCAGTACTTC. As protein: CASSESLSRGTQYF.

The rearrangement uses TRBV14 and TRBJ2-5; 7 bases are shared with TRBD1. The CDR3 extends over 17 amino acids. Losses at the gene ends were 4 bases for V and 0 bases for J; bases not matched to a gene: 11. Germline-derived CDR1 and CDR2 are SGHDN and FVKESK. This CDR3 is CASSPLGGTANQETQYF. CDR3 coding DNA: TGTGCCAGCAGCCCGTTGGGTGGGACAGCCAACCAAGAGACCCAGTACTTC. Based on the CDR3 plus reference TRBV14 and TRBJ2-5, the full variable domain is EAGVTQFPSHSVIEKGQTVTLRCDPISGHDNLYWYRRVMGKEIKFLLHFVKESKQDESGMPNNRFLAERTGGTYSTLKVQPAELEDSGVYFCASSPLGGTANQETQYFGPGTRLLVL.

This clonotype was observed many times. V and J are TRBV28 and TRBJ2-3; 11 positions agree with TRBD1. CDR1 and CDR2 (germline): MDHEN, SYDVKM. J lost 6 bases, V lost 4 bases, and 6 bases had no gene match. The CDR3 is 15 residues long. CDR3 in amino acids: CASSSHRDRGDTQYF. The CDR3 nucleotides read TGTGCCAGCAGTTCCCACCGGGACAGGGGGGATACGCAGTATTTT.

The chain is built from TRBV7-9 and TRBJ1-1; the D is unclear. CDR1 is SEHNR, CDR2 FQNEAQ, per germline (reference sequence). Deletions cut 5 bases from V and 2 bases from J, with 9 bases between. The CDR3 length is 13 residues. CDR3 amino acids: CASSPQANTEAFF. CDR3 in DNA: TGTGCCAGCAGCCCGCAAGCCAACACTGAAGCTTTCTTT.

This CDR3 reads CASSKEELAGCRDTQYF. The CDR3 DNA follows: TGTGCCAGCAGCAAAGAGGAGCTAGCGGGTTGTAGAGATACGCAGTATTTT. V gene TRBV21-1 combines with J gene TRBJ2-3; whether TRBD2, the table's D call, matches the DNA was not checked. TRBV21-1 is assigned pseudogene status. The CDR3 sequence is 17 residues long.

V and J are TRBV11-1 and TRBJ2-3, with D possibly matching TRBD2 (5 bases). V was cut by 1 base and J by 3 bases, with 20 bases left in between. The CDR3 contains 18 residues. Germline values: CDR1 SGHAT, CDR2 FQDESV (reference sequence). CDR3 nucleotide sequence: TGTGCCAGCAGCTTAGACATGGACCGACGGGGTCTGACAGATACGCAGTATTTT. Translating gives CASSLDMDRRGLTDTQYF.

This clonotype was seen repeatedly, ten times or more. This chain connects TRBV29-1 to TRBJ1-1, with a possible D match to TRBD1 (5 bases). Trimming left V 2 bases short and J 3 bases short, with 7 bases between. Per germline, CDR1 SQVTM and CDR2 ANQGSEA. The CDR3 contains 12 residues. The CDR3 DNA sequence: TGCAGCGTTGAACAGGGTCACACTGAAGCTTTCTTT. Its protein is CSVEQGHTEAFF.

In its sample, this clonotype was seen a few times. The V and J genes are TRBV4-2 and TRBJ2-7; D call uncertain. In germline, CDR1 is LGHNA, CDR2 YNFKEQ. Trimming took 3 bases from V and 1 from J, leaving 19 bases between them. The CDR3 extends over 17 amino acids. CDR3 in DNA: TGTGCCAGCAGCCATGATGGCCGGGCTAGTAGTTCCTACGAGCAGTACTTC. This gives the protein CASSHDGRASSSYEQYF.

This clonotype was seen only a few times. V usage is TRBV20-1 and J usage is TRBJ2-7; TRBD2 might be the D (6 bases). CDR3 length: 14 amino acids. Germline CDR1 reads DFQATT; CDR2 reads SNEGSKA (reference sequence). The germline V and J ends were trimmed by 3 bases and 6 bases, with 18 bases remaining between them. The DNA for the CDR3 is TGCAGTGCTAGGAGTCCCGAGCGGGTTGGCGAGCAGTACTTC. Its protein product is CSARSPERVGEQYF.

The V call is TRBV12-3 or TRBV12-4, the J call TRBJ1-4; D ambiguous. The CDR3 is 14 amino acids. V was shortened by 3 bases and J by 11 bases, with 16 bases between the two germline ends. CDR3 bases: TGTGCCAGCAGTTTTGCTTCAAAACCCCGGAAACTGTTTTTT. This sequence encodes CASSFASKPRKLFF.

This chain uses TRBV10-2 with TRBJ2-2, with D unresolved. Germline V gives CDR1 WSHSY, CDR2 SAAADI. The CDR3 spans 13 residues. V was clipped by 6 bases and J by 7 bases, with 12 bases between them. For the CDR3, the DNA is TGCGCCAGCAGCACCCCCTCCGTCGGGGAGCTGTTTTTT. Its translation: CASSTPSVGELFF.

In its sample, this clonotype was seen a few times. The chain couples TRBV6-1 to TRBJ1-5; D is possibly TRBD1 (5 bases). This CDR3 is 14 amino acids long. Germline loops: CDR1 MNHNS, CDR2 SASEGT. The ends were cut back, 1 base at V and 5 bases at J, with 9 bases in the middle. This CDR3 reads CASSEGGNDQPQHF. CDR3 in DNA: TGTGCCAGCAGTGAAGGGGGCAACGATCAGCCCCAGCATTTT.

This clonotype appeared many times. The rearrangement links TRBV12-3 or TRBV12-4 to TRBJ2-1; 7 nucleotides agree with TRBD1. V shed 9 bases, J shed 4 bases, and the junction held 9 bases outside the gene matches. The CDR3 sequence is 14 residues long. CDR3 sequence (DNA): TGTGCCAGTCTGAAGGGGACAGCTTACAATGAGCAGTTCTTC. It translates to CASLKGTAYNEQFF.

This clonotype was counted many times. The chain recombines TRBV6-1 with TRBJ2-5, with TRBD2 identical over 8 bases. The germline CDR1 and CDR2 sequences are MNHNS and SASEGT. This CDR3 comprises 15 residues. After removal of 6 bases from V and 0 bases from J, the junction contained 6 bases not matched to a gene. This CDR3 is CASSQRETYQETQYF. The CDR3 DNA follows: TGTGCCAGCAGCCAGCGGGAGACGTACCAAGAGACCCAGTACTTC.

This clonotype was counted many times. V is TRBV6-5 and J is TRBJ2-5; 9 bases line up with TRBD1. Per germline, CDR1 MNHEY and CDR2 SVGAGI. The V gene end was trimmed by 2 bases and the J gene end by 0 bases; junction bases not matched to a gene: 4. The CDR3 is 16 residues long. The CDR3 reads CASSYGGTGYQETQYF. DNA for the CDR3: TGTGCCAGCAGTTACGGCGGGACAGGGTACCAAGAGACCCAGTACTTC.

This clonotype has only a few counts. CDR3 sequence (DNA): TGCGCCAGCAGCGCGGCGGCGGGGAGCCCCACAGATACGCAGTATTTT. Translating gives CASSAAAGSPTDTQYF. The V and J genes are TRBV5-1 and TRBJ2-3; maybe TRBD2 (6 bases). V gave up 4 bases and J gave up 2 bases, with 17 bases separating them. Per the germline V gene, CDR1 is SGHRS and CDR2 is YFSETQ. There are 16 residues in the CDR3.

This clonotype came up many times. This rearrangement joins TRBV7-9 to TRBJ2-3, with unresolved D. There are 11 residues in the CDR3. Per germline, CDR1 SEHNR and CDR2 FQNEAQ (reference sequence). The germline V and J ends were trimmed by 6 bases and 4 bases, with 5 bases remaining between them. DNA of the CDR3: TGTGCCAGCAGGGTAGCAGATACGCAGTATTTT. Encoded protein: CASRVADTQYF.

This clonotype was counted many times. V and J are TRBV6-1 and TRBJ2-2, with a possible D match to TRBD1 (5 bases). The CDR3 is 15 residues long. Germline loops: CDR1 MNHNS, CDR2 SASEGT. V lost 7 bases, J lost 6 bases, and 18 bases lay in between. CDR3 sequence (DNA): TGTGCCAGCACGGCGGACATAGGAACCCCCGGGGAGCTGTTTTTT. Its protein is CASTADIGTPGELFF.

This clonotype has only a few counts. The CDR3 DNA follows: TGTGCCAGAACCAAGACAGGGGGCCCGGAGACCCAGTACTTC. Translating it yields CARTKTGGPETQYF. The V call is TRBV7-2, the J call TRBJ2-5, with 10 bases fitting TRBD1. CDR1 and CDR2 (germline): SGHTA, FQGNSA. The CDR3 loop spans 14 amino acids. The junction had 9 bases not matched to a gene; V was cut back by 9 bases and J by 5 bases. The full variable domain, in which reference TRBV7-2 and TRBJ2-5 provide the parts outside the CDR3, is GAGVSQSPSNKVTEKGKDVELRCDPISGHTALYWYRQSLGQGLEFLIYFQGNSAPDKSGLPSDRFSAERTGGSVSTLTIQRTQQEDSAVYLCARTKTGGPETQYFGPGTRLLVL.

The J gene is TRBJ2-2, the V gene TRBV7-2; D is possibly TRBD2 (6 bases). Germline lookup yields CDR1 SGHTA and CDR2 FQGNSA. The CDR3 extends over 16 amino acids. Between the trimmed V and J ends, which lost 3 bases and 1 base, there was a span of 12 bases. The CDR3 loop reads CASSFAGRRNTGELFF. CDR3 DNA: TGTGCCAGCAGCTTTGCAGGGAGGCGGAACACCGGGGAGCTGTTTTTT.

This clonotype was detected ten times or more. The chain employs TRBV7-9 and TRBJ2-1; 12 nucleotides match TRBD2. Trimming cost V 10 bases and J 8 bases; bases outside gene matches: 3. CDR1 and CDR2 from the germline V gene are SEHNR and FQNEAQ (reference sequence). CDR3 length: 12 residues. The CDR3 DNA reads TGTGCCACCAGGACTAGCGGGGATGAGCAGTTCTTC. It encodes CATRTSGDEQFF.

This chain's CDR3 is CASSETTGNYGYTF. In DNA form, the CDR3 reads TGTGCCAGCAGCGAAACGACAGGCAACTATGGCTACACCTTC. V is TRBV28 and J is TRBJ1-2; possibly TRBD1 for D (6 bases). The CDR3 is 14 residues long. Germline CDR1 reads MDHEN; CDR2 reads SYDVKM. Trimming left V 6 bases short and J 2 bases short, with 13 bases between.

CDR3 nucleotides: TGCAGTGCTAGAGACAGGGGGCCCCTCGAGCAGTACTTC. Encoded protein: CSARDRGPLEQYF. The chain combines TRBV20-1 with TRBJ2-7; 8 bases line up with TRBD1. Germline V gives CDR1 DFQATT, CDR2 SNEGSKA (reference sequence). The CDR3 totals 13 residues. J gave up 6 bases and V 0 bases, and 4 bases lay outside the gene matches.

This clonotype was counted only a few times. This chain joins TRBV28 and TRBJ2-5, with D uncertain. V lost 8 bases and J 5 bases, leaving 18 bases between the germline ends. The CDR3 is 14 amino acids. Per the germline V gene, CDR1 is MDHEN and CDR2 is SYDVKM. This chain's CDR3 is CASSSRKVGETQYF. Written as DNA, the CDR3 is TGTGCCAGCTCCTCCCGGAAGGTGGGGGAGACCCAGTACTTC.

The chain links TRBV7-2 to TRBJ2-3, with 8 bases that match TRBD2. Per the germline V gene, CDR1 is SGHTA and CDR2 is FQGNSA. V was clipped by 2 bases and J by 6 bases; unmatched bases: 19. CDR3 length: 19 amino acids. The CDR3 coding sequence is TGTGCCAGCAGCTTACCGCGGTTGGCTAGCGGGCGGGGGTCGGATACGCAGTATTTT. Its translation: CASSLPRLASGRGSDTQYF.

This clonotype has ten or more counts. The chain has TRBV5-6 and TRBJ2-1, with D possibly matching TRBD2 (7 bases). Trimming removed 2 bases from V and 9 bases from J, with 18 bases in between. The CDR3 is 15 amino acids. Germline lookup yields CDR1 SGHDT and CDR2 YYEEEE. CDR3 nucleotide sequence: TGTGCCAGCAGCTTAGGCGGGACTACCAGGGGTGAGCAGTTCTTC. Translated: CASSLGGTTRGEQFF. Using reference TRBV5-6 and TRBJ2-1 for the parts outside the CDR3, the full variable domain is DAGVTQSPTHLIKTRGQQVTLRCSPKSGHDTVSWYQQALGQGPQFIFQYYEEEERQRGNFPDRFSGHQFPNYSSELNVNALLLGDSALYLCASSLGGTTRGEQFFGPGTRLTVL.

The chain combines TRBV5-1 with TRBJ1-4; D perhaps matches TRBD1 (5 bases). V was trimmed by 0 bases and J by 5 bases, leaving 8 bases between them. Germline CDR1 is SGHRS and CDR2 is YFSETQ. This CDR3 has 14 residues. The CDR3 coding sequence is TGCGCCAGCAGCTTGGGCCAGGGAAATGAAAAACTGTTTTTT. This encodes CASSLGQGNEKLFF. The whole variable domain, filled in from reference TRBV5-1 and TRBJ1-4, reads KAGVTQTPRYLIKTRGQQVTLSCSPISGHRSVSWYQQTPGQGLQFLFEYFSETQRNKGNFPGRFSGRQFSNSRSEMNVSTLELGDSALYLCASSLGQGNEKLFFGSGTQLSVL.

This clonotype was counted ten times or more. J is TRBJ2-7 and V is TRBV29-1, with D possibly matching TRBD1 (5 bases). Germline V gene lookup returns CDR1 SQVTM and CDR2 ANQGSEA. Trimming took 1 base from V and 2 from J, leaving 9 bases between them. The CDR3 length is 13 residues. The CDR3 coding sequence is TGCAGCGTTGAAGGACAGCCGACCTACGAGCAGTACTTC. Its translation is CSVEGQPTYEQYF.

CDR3: CASSPRLAGAGELFF. The CDR3 DNA sequence: TGTGCCAGCAGCCCGAGACTAGCGGGGGCCGGGGAGCTGTTTTTT. The rearrangement joins TRBV11-1 to TRBJ2-2, with TRBD2 matching 12 bases. With 5 bases clipped from V and 6 bases from J, the junction kept 4 bases outside the gene matches. Germline V gene sequence: CDR1 SGHAT, CDR2 FQDESV (reference sequence). The CDR3 sequence is 15 residues long. The whole variable domain, filled in from reference TRBV11-1 and TRBJ2-2, reads EAEVAQSPRYKITEKSQAVAFWCDPISGHATLYWYRQILGQGPELLVQFQDESVVDDSQLPKDRFSAERLKGVDSTLKIQPAELGDSAMYLCASSPRLAGAGELFFGEGSRLTVL.

The J gene is TRBJ2-5, the V gene TRBV7-2; 7 nucleotides agree with TRBD2. In germline, CDR1 is SGHTA, CDR2 FQGNSA. The CDR3 extends over 17 amino acids. With 5 bases clipped from V and 1 base from J, the junction kept 13 bases outside the gene matches. Written as DNA, the CDR3 is TGTGCCAGCAGCACCGCCGGGGCGGGAGCCCCCCAAGAGACCCAGTACTTC. This encodes CASSTAGAGAPQETQYF.